Below, 27 T cell receptor beta chains from the same sample are listed, as sequenced in a study of beta chain features in type 1 diabetes. The whole isolated RNA underwent reverse transcription, so sequencing captured expressed TCRB transcripts. Produced via immunoSEQ multiplex PCR; TCRdb's table is partial and in-frame only. The sample yields tens of thousands of clones, about half seen once. Sequencing was carried out using Tregs from blood. The receptors shown here come from a woman between 18 and 29 years old in good health.

This chain links TRBV6-5 with TRBJ2-1; the D gene is possibly TRBD1 (6 bases). V was shortened by 5 bases and J by 7 bases, with 15 bases between the two germline ends. The CDR3 has 14 amino acids. CDR1 is MNHEY and CDR2 is SVGAGI in the germline V gene. The CDR3 DNA sequence: TGTGCCAGCAGTGATTTGTCTAGGGGGAATGAGCAGTTCTTC. It codes for CASSDLSRGNEQFF.

The genes are TRBV5-1 and TRBJ1-1; 7 bases fit TRBD1. V dropped 3 bases and J dropped 5; count of bases not matched to a gene: 10. CDR1 is SGHRS, CDR2 YFSETQ, per germline. This CDR3 contains 15 residues. This CDR3 is CASSSHRGSSTEAFF. CDR3 DNA sequence: TGCGCCAGCAGCTCTCACAGGGGCTCCTCTACTGAAGCTTTCTTT.

The J gene is TRBJ2-1, the V gene TRBV29-1; D not certain. The CDR3 is made up of 12 amino acids. Per germline, CDR1 SQVTM and CDR2 ANQGSEA. Trimming stripped 3 bases from V and 5 bases from J, with 8 bases between. The CDR3 protein is CSVDPGHNEQFF. CDR3 coding DNA: TGCAGCGTTGACCCAGGCCACAATGAGCAGTTCTTC.

The rearrangement joins TRBV5-4 to TRBJ1-4, with 8 bases that match TRBD1. The junction had 5 bases not matched to a gene; V was cut back by 3 bases and J by 4 bases. The CDR3 contains 15 residues. Germline-derived CDR1 and CDR2 are SGHNT and YYREEE (reference sequence). The DNA of the CDR3 is TGTGCCAGCAGCTCAATACAGGGGGTTAATGAAAAACTGTTTTTT. It encodes CASSSIQGVNEKLFF.

The chain combines TRBV7-6 with TRBJ1-1; D not certain. Germline lookup yields CDR1 SGHVS and CDR2 FNYEAQ. The CDR3 sequence is 14 residues long. Deletions cut 5 bases from V and 1 base from J, with 11 bases between. The CDR3 is CASSLSPRNTEAFF. The CDR3 DNA reads as TGTGCCAGCAGCCTCTCTCCCAGGAACACTGAAGCTTTCTTT.

CDR3 DNA sequence: TGTGCCAGCTCCCCTAGCGGGAGAGTCCAAGAGACCCAGTACTTC. Protein sequence: CASSPSGRVQETQYF. The V call is TRBV5-5, the J call TRBJ2-5; TRBD2 agrees at 10 bases. Germline trimming cut 7 bases from V and 1 base from J; bases unmatched to any gene: 7. The CDR3 runs to 15 residues. Per germline, CDR1 SGHKS and CDR2 YYEKEE (reference sequence).

This clone is medium-sized (0.01 to 0.1%) by share. This chain links TRBV18 with TRBJ1-4, with a tentative D call TRBD1 (5 bases). The length of the CDR3 is 15 residues. Trimming took off 4 bases at V and 4 bases at J, with 13 bases between the two ends. The germline CDR1 and CDR2 sequences are KGHSH and LQKENI. CDR3 bases: TGTGCCAGCTCACACCAGGGCTCCATTAATGAAAAACTGTTTTTT. It codes for CASSHQGSINEKLFF.

This clone was seen once. The chain carries TRBV2 and TRBJ2-7, with TRBD1 as a possible D gene (5 bases). The CDR3 loop spans 12 amino acids. Trimming stripped 5 bases from V and 9 bases from J, with 14 bases between. Germline V gene data show CDR1 as SNHLY and CDR2 as FYNNEI. CDR3 in DNA: TGTGCCAGCAGTCGTCGACAGCCAGGGCAGTACTTC. The encoded protein is CASSRRQPGQYF.

The gene calls are TRBV7-9 and TRBJ2-1; 7 bases match TRBD2. The V and J ends lost 6 bases and 5 bases, in that order; junction bases with no gene match: 7. Per germline, CDR1 SEHNR and CDR2 FQNEAQ (reference sequence). There are 14 residues in the CDR3. CDR3 sequence: CASRFAAGHNEQFF. In DNA form, the CDR3 reads TGTGCCAGCAGGTTCGCAGCGGGGCACAATGAGCAGTTCTTC.

J is TRBJ1-3 and V is TRBV6-5, with TRBD1 identical over 7 bases. The CDR3 runs 13 residues. Germline V lookup: CDR1 MNHEY, CDR2 SVGAGI. V was pared by 10 bases and J by 8 bases, with 11 bases of the junction left unmatched. The DNA of the CDR3 is TGTGCCATCAGGGACAGCGCCGGGTACACCATATATTTT. This translates into CAIRDSAGYTIYF.

This clone is a singleton in its sample. The J gene is TRBJ2-3, the V gene TRBV9, with 13 bases matching TRBD2. Trimming cost V 5 bases and J 1 base; bases outside gene matches: 13. This CDR3 is built from 19 residues. The germline V gene encodes CDR1 SGDLS and CDR2 YYNGEE. The chain's CDR3 is CASSAGLAGVFGGTDTQYF. The CDR3 DNA is TGTGCCAGCAGTGCTGGACTAGCGGGAGTTTTCGGTGGCACAGATACGCAGTATTTT.

For this clone: The junction shows a germline mismatch at one end, possibly a read error. This chain links TRBV2 with TRBJ2-7; 8 bases agree with TRBD1. CDR3 size: 12 residues. Germline values: CDR1 SNHLY, CDR2 FYNNEI. CDR3 nucleotide sequence: TGTGCCAGCACTGTGGGACGGGACAGGCAAAACTTC. Amino acids: CASTVGRDRQNF.

V is TRBV9 and J is TRBJ2-3, with 7 positions matching TRBD1. Trimming took 3 bases from V and 5 from J; bases not matched to a gene: 6. The CDR3 is 14 residues long. Germline V gives CDR1 SGDLS, CDR2 YYNGEE. Here the CDR3 reads CASSGGQVGDTQYF. CDR3 DNA: TGTGCCAGCAGCGGCGGACAGGTTGGAGATACGCAGTATTTT.

This clone showed up just a few times. V is TRBV6-6 and J is TRBJ2-7; 8 nucleotides line up with TRBD1. This CDR3 region has 11 residues. Germline V gene data show CDR1 as MNHNY and CDR2 as SVGAGI (reference sequence). The junction had 3 bases not matched to a gene; V was cut back by 7 bases and J by 7 bases. CDR3 sequence: CASNDRGEQYF. The DNA for the CDR3 is TGTGCCAGCAACGACAGGGGTGAGCAGTACTTC.

This clone is a singleton in its sample. This sequence joins TRBV6-6 and TRBJ2-3, with TRBD2 identical over 8 bases. This CDR3 comprises 15 residues. In germline, CDR1 is MNHNY, CDR2 SVGAGI (reference sequence). Losses at the gene ends were 5 bases for V and 2 bases for J; bases not matched to a gene: 6. The CDR3 region is CASSRLASHTDTQYF. The CDR3, as DNA: TGTGCCAGCAGTAGACTAGCGTCCCACACAGATACGCAGTATTTT.

CDR3 DNA: TGCGCCAGCAGCTTCGACAGCACCGGGGAGCTGTTTTTT. This translates into CASSFDSTGELFF. This chain connects TRBV5-1 to TRBJ2-2; D is possibly TRBD1 (5 bases). The V end was cut by 2 bases, the J end by 4 bases, with 6 bases between. The CDR3 sequence is 13 residues long. CDR1 is SGHRS, CDR2 YFSETQ, per germline.

This clone was observed a few times. V usage is TRBV11-2 and J usage is TRBJ2-1; tentatively, D is TRBD2 (6 bases). Trimming took 5 bases from V and 0 from J, leaving 11 bases between them. The CDR3 consists of 15 residues. CDR1 is SGHAT and CDR2 is FQNNGV in the germline V gene. This CDR3 is CASSLTRSSYNEQFF. The DNA for the CDR3 is TGTGCCAGCAGCCTGACTAGGAGCTCCTACAATGAGCAGTTCTTC.

This chain joins TRBV6-5 and TRBJ2-7; D may be TRBD2 (6 bases). V was cut by 8 bases and J by 7 bases, with 24 bases left in between. There are 15 residues in the CDR3. Per the germline V gene, CDR1 is MNHEY and CDR2 is SVGAGI. The CDR3 here is CASGYGGGNAGEQYF. The CDR3 coding sequence is TGTGCCAGCGGGTATGGTGGGGGGAACGCGGGGGAGCAGTACTTC.

The J gene is TRBJ1-1, the V gene TRBV21-1. TRBV21-1 is noted as a pseudogene. The CDR3 contains 14 residues. The CDR3: CASSRREGYTEAFF. Here the CDR3 DNA reads TGTGCCAGCAGCCGGAGGGAGGGGTACACTGAAGCTTTCTTT.

The chain couples TRBV10-3 to TRBJ1-1, with a weak D call TRBD1 (6 bases). V was shortened by 6 bases and J by 5 bases, with 19 bases between the two germline ends. Per the germline V gene, CDR1 is ENHRY and CDR2 is SYGVKD. CDR3 length equals 15 residues. Here the CDR3 DNA reads TGTGCCATCAGGGACAGCCTGTTTCAGAAGACTGAAGCTTTCTTT. As protein: CAIRDSLFQKTEAFF.

The V gene is TRBV5-1, the J gene TRBJ1-4; TRBD1 aligns across 7 bases. Germline-derived CDR1 and CDR2 are SGHRS and YFSETQ. The CDR3 runs 15 residues. With V trimmed by 5 bases and J by 8 bases, 12 bases remained unmatched. The chain's CDR3 is CASRDGTERSEKLFF. The CDR3 DNA sequence: TGCGCCAGCAGGGACGGGACAGAACGCTCCGAAAAACTGTTTTTT. The whole variable domain, filled in from reference TRBV5-1 and TRBJ1-4, reads KAGVTQTPRYLIKTRGQQVTLSCSPISGHRSVSWYQQTPGQGLQFLFEYFSETQRNKGNFPGRFSGRQFSNSRSEMNVSTLELGDSALYLCASRDGTERSEKLFFGSGTQLSVL.

The CDR3 loop reads CASGEVDEQYF. As DNA, the CDR3 is TGTGCCAGCGGGGAGGTGGACGAGCAGTACTTC. The chain combines TRBV7-9 with TRBJ2-7; D is possibly TRBD2 (6 bases). In germline, CDR1 is SEHNR, CDR2 FQNEAQ (reference sequence). Trimming cost V 8 bases and J 5 bases, with 10 bases left between them. The CDR3 loop spans 11 amino acids.

This sequence joins TRBV29-1 and TRBJ1-1; D is unclear. The germline V gene has CDR1 SQVTM and CDR2 ANQGSEA. This CDR3 has 12 amino acids. V dropped 4 bases and J dropped 5 bases, with 11 bases sitting between them. The CDR3 here is CSVARVMTEAFF. CDR3 in DNA: TGCAGCGTTGCGAGGGTGATGACTGAAGCTTTCTTT.

To note about this clone: At one end, the junction sequence differs from germline, possibly due to a read error. This chain connects TRBV2 to TRBJ2-3; 8 bases line up with TRBD2. This CDR3 is built from 18 residues. From germline, CDR1 is SNHLY and CDR2 FYNNEI. CDR3 coding DNA: TGTGCCGGCAGTCCCCGGCACCCAGCGGGAGCTAGCACAGATACGCAGTATTTT. It yields the protein CAGSPRHPAGASTDTQYF.

The J gene is TRBJ1-2, the V gene TRBV7-9, with D perhaps matching TRBD1 (5 bases). Trimming took off 7 bases at V and 3 bases at J, with 12 bases between the two ends. Germline V gene data show CDR1 as SEHNR and CDR2 as FQNEAQ (reference sequence). CDR3 length equals 13 residues. The CDR3 protein is CASTSGDYYGYTF. DNA of the CDR3: TGTGCCAGCACCTCGGGGGACTACTATGGCTACACCTTC.

Details on this clone: Other DNA sequences of this sample code for an identical CDR3. V is TRBV28 and J is TRBJ1-2; 9 bases agree with TRBD1. The CDR3 totals 16 residues. CDR1 is MDHEN and CDR2 is SYDVKM in the germline V gene. J lost 7 bases, V lost 2 bases, and 11 bases had no gene match. The CDR3 region has the DNA TGTGCCAGCAGTTTAAGCAGGACAGGGGTCCTTCGTGGCTACACCTTC. It is translated as CASSLSRTGVLRGYTF.

The chain employs TRBV18 and TRBJ2-5; 11 nucleotides line up with TRBD1. The CDR3 loop spans 15 amino acids. Germline CDR1 and CDR2: KGHSH and LQKENI. J gave up 4 bases and V 0 bases, and 1 base lay outside the gene matches. CDR3: CASSPPGQGGETQYF. In nucleotides, the CDR3 is TGTGCCAGCTCACCACCGGGACAGGGGGGAGAGACCCAGTACTTC.